The clone carrying this TCR beta chain was observed many times. A TCRbeta library incorporating unique molecular identifiers was prepared. TCRdb independently ran MiXCR on the PCR reads; one entry per CDR3 protein. This sample has 90,000 to 100,000 distinct CDR3 sequences, with less than 15% found just once. This specimen belongs to a study of T-cell reconstitution after alpha-beta-depleted transplantation in children. V lost 1 base and J lost 7; bases outside the gene matches: 3. The CDR3 spans 16 residues. Germline lookup yields CDR1 LGHNA and CDR2 YSLEER. This sequence joins TRBV4-3 and TRBJ2-1, with 14 bases fitting TRBD2. The TCR was taken from a human donor who donated a stem cell graft to a child with inherited bone marrow failure. The sample consisted of PBMCs from the stem cell graft donor, taken from the stem cell graft. The CDR3 nucleotides read TGCGCCAGCAGCCAAGCGACTAGCGGGGGGGCAAATGAGCAGTTCTTC. It encodes CASSQATSGGANEQFF.